This passage covers 16 T cell receptor beta chains from one sample sequenced in a study of T cells in localized non-small cell lung cancer. Profiling relied on immunoSEQ multiplex PCR, and the TCRdb table lists in-frame clones only, not all of them. The sample has tens of thousands of clones; roughly 86% are singletons. Sequences were derived from peripheral blood, sampled before any cancer treatment. These receptors all stem from a man aged 40-75 years with stage I lung adenocarcinoma.

This clone appeared once. The rearrangement joins TRBV19 to TRBJ1-4; perhaps TRBD1 as D (5 bases). This CDR3 is built from 13 residues. V lost 0 bases and J lost 10, with 9 bases in between. Germline CDR1 LNHDA, CDR2 SQIVND (reference sequence). The CDR3: CASSIDPRGKLFF. The CDR3, as DNA: TGTGCCAGTAGTATAGATCCGAGGGGAAAACTGTTTTTT.

The rearrangement joins TRBV7-2 to TRBJ1-2; possibly TRBD1 for D (6 bases). Germline assignment: CDR1 SGHTA and CDR2 FQGNSA. This CDR3 has 13 amino acids. V gave up 5 bases and J gave up 7 bases, with 14 bases separating them. The CDR3 loop is CASSPTGTGGYTF. In DNA form, the CDR3 reads TGTGCCAGCAGCCCCACAGGGACGGGTGGCTACACCTTC. Combining the CDR3 with reference TRBV7-2 and TRBJ1-2 gives the whole variable domain GAGVSQSPSNKVTEKGKDVELRCDPISGHTALYWYRQSLGQGLEFLIYFQGNSAPDKSGLPSDRFSAERTGGSVSTLTIQRTQQEDSAVYLCASSPTGTGGYTFGSGTRLTVV.

The V gene is TRBV28, the J gene TRBJ1-4; TRBD1 might be the D (6 bases). V lost 2 bases, J lost 5 bases, and 15 bases lay in between. Germline CDR1 MDHEN, CDR2 SYDVKM. The CDR3 has 16 amino acids. The CDR3 bases are TGTGCCAGCAGTTTAAGCGGGGCAGGGGAAAATGAAAAACTGTTTTTT. It codes for CASSLSGAGENEKLFF.

V usage is TRBV14 and J usage is TRBJ2-1, with TRBD1 identical over 8 bases. Germline values: CDR1 SGHDN, CDR2 FVKESK. With V trimmed by 4 bases and J by 4 bases, 3 bases remained unmatched. The CDR3 loop spans 14 amino acids. Here the CDR3 reads CASSRGQDYNEQFF. The CDR3 region has the DNA TGTGCCAGCAGCCGGGGACAGGATTACAATGAGCAGTTCTTC.

The chain recombines TRBV5-1 with TRBJ2-1; D remains unclear. The CDR3 has 14 amino acids. CDR1 SGHRS and CDR2 YFSETQ come from the germline V gene. Deletions cut 5 bases from V and 3 bases from J, with 12 bases between. CDR3 nucleotide sequence: TGCGCCAGCAGGGTAAGGGCCGACTACAATGAGCAGTTCTTC. It translates to CASRVRADYNEQFF.

In DNA, the CDR3 is TGCGCCAGCAGCTTGGTACTAGCGGGTGCCTCCTACGAGCAGTACTTC. Encoded protein: CASSLVLAGASYEQYF. V is TRBV5-1 and J is TRBJ2-7; 9 bases fit TRBD2. Germline-derived CDR1 and CDR2 are SGHRS and YFSETQ. This CDR3 is built from 16 residues. Trimming cost V 0 bases and J 0 bases; bases outside gene matches: 4.

This clone showed up just once. The V gene is TRBV28, the J gene TRBJ2-7, with 7 bases identical to TRBD1. V lost 5 bases, J lost 4 bases, and 5 bases stayed unmatched. Germline V lookup: CDR1 MDHEN, CDR2 SYDVKM. The CDR3 totals 13 residues. The CDR3 nucleotides are TGTGCCAGCAGTCCCCGGGACAGATACGAGCAGTACTTC. This translates into CASSPRDRYEQYF. The full variable domain, in which reference TRBV28 and TRBJ2-7 provide the parts outside the CDR3, is DVKVTQSSRYLVKRTGEKVFLECVQDMDHENMFWYRQDPGLGLRLIYFSYDVKMKEKGDIPEGYSVSREKKERFSLILESASTNQTSMYLCASSPRDRYEQYFGPGTRLTVT.

This chain's CDR3 is CASSPRGTILREKLFF. CDR3 DNA: TGTGCCAGCAGTCCTAGGGGCACCATACTAAGGGAAAAACTGTTTTTT. V gene TRBV28 combines with J gene TRBJ1-4, with D perhaps TRBD1 (5 bases). Trimming removed 5 bases at V and 8 bases at J, with 21 bases between. CDR3 size: 16 residues. CDR1 MDHEN and CDR2 SYDVKM come from the germline V gene. The variable domain in full, completed from reference TRBV28 and TRBJ1-4, reads DVKVTQSSRYLVKRTGEKVFLECVQDMDHENMFWYRQDPGLGLRLIYFSYDVKMKEKGDIPEGYSVSREKKERFSLILESASTNQTSMYLCASSPRGTILREKLFFGSGTQLSVL.

The V call is TRBV10-2, the J call TRBJ2-7; 8 bases are shared with TRBD1. The CDR3 sequence is 13 residues long. J lost 4 bases, V lost 7 bases, and 6 bases had no gene match. The V gene's germline CDR1 is WSHSY and CDR2 SAAADI. The CDR3 coding sequence is TGCGCCAGCACTTGGCAGGGGGCGTACGAGCAGTACTTC. Protein product: CASTWQGAYEQYF.

V gene TRBV28 combines with J gene TRBJ2-5; 9 bases agree with TRBD1. This CDR3 spans 14 amino acids. V shed 6 bases and J 4 bases; nucleotides not matched to a gene: 6. In germline, CDR1 is MDHEN, CDR2 SYDVKM. CDR3 sequence: CASRKTGGGETQYF. As DNA, the CDR3 is TGTGCCAGCAGAAAAACAGGGGGCGGAGAGACCCAGTACTTC.

The rearrangement links TRBV28 to TRBJ2-7, with 7 bases lining up with TRBD1. Losses at the gene ends were 6 bases for V and 2 bases for J; bases not matched to a gene: 7. This CDR3 is built from 14 residues. Germline V gives CDR1 MDHEN, CDR2 SYDVKM. The CDR3 coding sequence is TGTGCCAGCAGAAGACAGGGATTGACCTACGAGCAGTACTTC. This sequence encodes CASRRQGLTYEQYF.

The J gene is TRBJ1-2, the V gene TRBV5-1; 7 nucleotides agree with TRBD1. Germline V gene lookup returns CDR1 SGHRS and CDR2 YFSETQ. The trim removed 2 bases at V and 8 bases at J, leaving 6 bases unmatched. The CDR3 runs 13 residues. In DNA, the CDR3 is TGCGCCAGCAGCTTACAGGGGAGGTACGGCTACACCTTC. Its protein is CASSLQGRYGYTF.

This chain joins TRBV15 and TRBJ2-3, with D perhaps matching TRBD1 or TRBD2 (6 bases each). The CDR3 totals 18 residues. V was clipped by 0 bases and J by 2 bases, with 18 bases between them. Germline V gives CDR1 LNHNV, CDR2 YYDKDF (reference sequence). The CDR3 coding sequence is TGTGCCACCAGCAGAGATATCCCCGGGGGCATTACCACAGATACGCAGTATTTT. This gives the protein CATSRDIPGGITTDTQYF.

This chain links TRBV19 with TRBJ1-5; TRBD1 might be the D (5 bases). V was shortened by 8 bases and J by 3 bases, with 11 bases between the two germline ends. CDR1 is LNHDA, CDR2 SQIVND, per germline (reference sequence). The CDR3 loop spans 13 amino acids. CDR3 in DNA: TGTGCCAGTCAGGACACTTTCAATCAGCCCCAGCATTTT. This encodes CASQDTFNQPQHF.

This clone was seen just once. One end of the junction fails to match germline, which may point to a read error. The V call is TRBV7-7, the J call TRBJ2-2, with 7 bases aligning to TRBD1. The length of the CDR3 is 16 residues. Looked up from germline, CDR1 is SSHAT and CDR2 is FNYEAQ (reference sequence). CDR3 region: CASSLGQIANTGELFF. In DNA, the CDR3 is TGTGCTAGCAGCTTGGGACAGATTGCGAACACCGGGGAGCTGTTTTTT.

V gene TRBV5-1 combines with J gene TRBJ1-2; D is uncertain. Per the germline V gene, CDR1 is SGHRS and CDR2 is YFSETQ. This CDR3 is 16 amino acids long. Trimming shortened V by 4 bases and J by 0 bases, and 16 bases separated the two germline ends. In DNA form, the CDR3 reads TGCGCCAGCAGCATCGGGGTCTTTCCCTCTAACTATGGCTACACCTTC. This codes for CASSIGVFPSNYGYTF. Full variable domain (missing parts from reference TRBV5-1 and TRBJ1-2): KAGVTQTPRYLIKTRGQQVTLSCSPISGHRSVSWYQQTPGQGLQFLFEYFSETQRNKGNFPGRFSGRQFSNSRSEMNVSTLELGDSALYLCASSIGVFPSNYGYTFGSGTRLTVV.